This is a list of T cell receptor beta chains from one sample in a study of OX40 agonist ivuxolimab in advanced cancers. The table came from immunoSEQ multiplex PCR; TCRdb's copy has only in-frame clones and leaves some out. Seen here are 70,000 or so clones, approximately 90% observed once, and the top ten hold about 1.3%. The sample here was CD4+ or CD8+ T cells sorted from blood, taken in a trial of the OX40 agonist ivuxolimab. Every receptor here comes from an adult with an advanced solid tumor such as melanoma, head and neck, liver or kidney cancer. Both conserved end residues are part of each CDR3. Each record gives: J gene, clone size, D gene, V gene, CDR3 protein, CDR3 DNA. D genes are given only for firm matches. Clone size, where shown, is once, few, many, or a class for clones that have expanded.

j_gene: TRBJ2-4; abundance: NA; d_gene: NA; v_gene: TRBV5-1; CDR3aa: CASSSPGTGAKNIQYF; CDR3nt: TGCGCCAGCAGCTCACCGGGGACGGGAGCCAAAAACATTCAGTACTTC
j_gene: TRBJ1-4; abundance: NA; d_gene: NA; v_gene: TRBV5-1; CDR3aa: CASAGGRDEKLFF; CDR3nt: TGCGCCAGCGCCGGGGGACGAGATGAAAAACTGTTTTTT
j_gene: TRBJ2-1; abundance: NA; d_gene: TRBD2; v_gene: TRBV7-8; CDR3aa: CASSLVIGGGEDEQFF; CDR3nt: TGTGCCAGCAGCTTAGTGATTGGCGGGGGTGAGGATGAGCAGTTCTTC
j_gene: TRBJ1-5; abundance: NA; d_gene: NA; v_gene: TRBV28; CDR3aa: CASSFPDYWGTGNQPQHF; CDR3nt: TGTGCCAGCAGTTTCCCGGATTATTGGGGGACGGGCAATCAGCCCCAGCATTTT
j_gene: TRBJ2-1; abundance: NA; d_gene: NA; v_gene: TRBV19; CDR3aa: CASSMSAVRNEQFF; CDR3nt: TGTGCCAGTAGTATGTCAGCTGTTAGGAATGAGCAGTTCTTC
j_gene: TRBJ2-5; abundance: NA; d_gene: NA; v_gene: TRBV27; CDR3aa: CASSWGPAGETQYF; CDR3nt: TGTGCCAGCAGTTGGGGACCCGCCGGGGAGACCCAGTACTTC
j_gene: TRBJ1-5; abundance: NA; d_gene: NA; v_gene: TRBV6-1; CDR3aa: CASRHPNQPQHF; CDR3nt: TGTGCCAGCAGGCACCCCAATCAGCCCCAGCATTTT
j_gene: TRBJ1-2; abundance: once; d_gene: NA; v_gene: TRBV6-4; CDR3aa: CASSAREGYGYTF; CDR3nt: TGTGCCAGCAGTGCTCGGGAGGGGTATGGCTACACCTTC
j_gene: TRBJ2-3; abundance: NA; d_gene: NA; v_gene: TRBV11-2; CDR3aa: CASSFSPGKADTQYF; CDR3nt: TGTGCCAGCAGCTTTAGTCCAGGGAAGGCAGATACGCAGTATTTT
j_gene: TRBJ1-2; abundance: NA; d_gene: NA; v_gene: TRBV6-1; CDR3aa: CASREVTDGYTF; CDR3nt: TGTGCCAGCAGGGAGGTGACCGATGGCTACACCTTC
j_gene: TRBJ2-1; abundance: few; d_gene: NA; v_gene: TRBV29-1; CDR3aa: CSVEEGGGGEQFF; CDR3nt: TGCAGCGTTGAAGAGGGGGGAGGTGGTGAGCAGTTCTTC
j_gene: TRBJ1-3; abundance: NA; d_gene: NA; v_gene: TRBV14; CDR3aa: CASSLQAGGNTIYF; CDR3nt: TGTGCCAGCAGCCTTCAGGCAGGCGGAAACACCATATATTTT
j_gene: TRBJ2-7; abundance: NA; d_gene: TRBD2; v_gene: TRBV9; CDR3aa: CASSEGGLAGSYEQYF; CDR3nt: TGTGCCAGCAGCGAGGGGGGACTAGCGGGGTCCTACGAGCAGTACTTC
j_gene: TRBJ1-5; abundance: NA; d_gene: TRBD1; v_gene: TRBV29-1; CDR3aa: CSVKTGGNQPQHF; CDR3nt: TGCAGCGTCAAGACAGGGGGTAATCAGCCCCAGCATTTT
j_gene: TRBJ1-4; abundance: NA; d_gene: NA; v_gene: TRBV5-4; CDR3aa: CASSPGTGSTNEKLFF; CDR3nt: TGTGCCAGCAGCCCGGGCACAGGGTCCACTAATGAAAAACTGTTTTTT
j_gene: TRBJ1-3; abundance: NA; d_gene: NA; v_gene: TRBV27; CDR3aa: CASSPTPGKSGNTIYF; CDR3nt: TGTGCCAGCAGTCCGACACCCGGGAAATCTGGAAACACCATATATTTT
j_gene: TRBJ2-7; abundance: NA; d_gene: NA; v_gene: TRBV7-2; CDR3aa: CASSRWSSYEQYF; CDR3nt: TGTGCCAGCAGCCGTTGGTCCTCCTACGAGCAGTACTTC
j_gene: TRBJ2-3; abundance: NA; d_gene: NA; v_gene: TRBV5-1; CDR3aa: CASSSANRGVTDTQYF; CDR3nt: TGCGCCAGCAGCTCGGCTAACCGTGGGGTCACAGATACGCAGTATTTT
j_gene: TRBJ1-2; abundance: NA; d_gene: NA; v_gene: TRBV15; CDR3aa: CATSRDRGIPYGYTF; CDR3nt: TGTGCCACCAGCAGAGATCGGGGGATTCCCTATGGCTACACCTTC
j_gene: TRBJ1-2; abundance: few; d_gene: NA; v_gene: TRBV14; CDR3aa: CASSLGRGYGYTF; CDR3nt: TGTGCCAGCAGCCTCGGCAGGGGCTATGGCTACACCTTC
j_gene: TRBJ2-3; abundance: NA; d_gene: NA; v_gene: TRBV27; CDR3aa: CASSLVADFGDTQYF; CDR3nt: TGTGCCAGCAGTTTGGTGGCGGATTTTGGGGATACGCAGTATTTT
j_gene: TRBJ1-1; abundance: NA; d_gene: NA; v_gene: TRBV7-6; CDR3aa: CASSLVSQNTEAFF; CDR3nt: TGTGCCAGCAGCTTAGTATCACAGAACACTGAAGCTTTCTTT
j_gene: TRBJ2-1; abundance: few; d_gene: TRBD2; v_gene: TRBV25-1; CDR3aa: CASKGTSEQFF; CDR3nt: TGTGCCAGCAAAGGGACTAGCGAGCAGTTCTTC
j_gene: TRBJ1-1; abundance: NA; d_gene: NA; v_gene: TRBV7-9; CDR3aa: CASSLALGGYAEAFF; CDR3nt: TGTGCCAGCAGCTTAGCGCTGGGGGGATACGCTGAAGCTTTCTTT
j_gene: TRBJ2-7; abundance: few; d_gene: NA; v_gene: TRBV7-2; CDR3aa: CASSLAYGGEQYF; CDR3nt: TGTGCCAGCAGCTTAGCTTATGGGGGCGAGCAGTACTTC
j_gene: TRBJ2-1; abundance: NA; d_gene: NA; v_gene: TRBV7-3; CDR3aa: CASSPVHGSKEQFF; CDR3nt: TGTGCCAGCAGTCCAGTACACGGGAGTAAAGAGCAGTTCTTC
j_gene: TRBJ2-1; abundance: few; d_gene: NA; v_gene: TRBV19; CDR3aa: CATLAGLASYNEQFF; CDR3nt: TGTGCCACCCTCGCGGGGCTAGCTTCCTACAATGAGCAGTTCTTC
j_gene: TRBJ2-1; abundance: NA; d_gene: TRBD2; v_gene: TRBV28; CDR3aa: CASVAGALVNEQFF; CDR3nt: TGTGCCAGCGTGGCGGGAGCCCTAGTCAATGAGCAGTTCTTC
j_gene: TRBJ2-7; abundance: once; d_gene: TRBD1; v_gene: TRBV6-6; CDR3aa: CASRRGQGTYEQYF; CDR3nt: TGTGCCAGCAGAAGAGGACAGGGGACCTACGAGCAGTACTTC
j_gene: TRBJ1-2; abundance: NA; d_gene: TRBD1; v_gene: TRBV4-3; CDR3aa: CASSRNLGTGWNDGYTF; CDR3nt: TGCGCCAGCAGCCGAAATTTGGGGACAGGGTGGAACGATGGCTACACCTTC
j_gene: TRBJ1-1; abundance: NA; d_gene: NA; v_gene: TRBV5-5; CDR3aa: CASSLPQNTEAFF; CDR3nt: TGTGCCAGCAGCTTACCACAGAACACTGAAGCTTTCTTT
j_gene: TRBJ2-7; abundance: NA; d_gene: NA; v_gene: TRBV19; CDR3aa: CASSTRGRGGEQYF; CDR3nt: TGTGCCAGTAGTACCCGGGGCAGGGGTGGCGAGCAGTACTTC
j_gene: TRBJ1-3; abundance: NA; d_gene: NA; v_gene: TRBV6-1; CDR3aa: CASSVTGDRNTIYF; CDR3nt: TGTGCCAGCAGCGTAACGGGGGACCGAAACACCATATATTTT
j_gene: TRBJ2-7; abundance: NA; d_gene: NA; v_gene: TRBV6-5; CDR3aa: CASSLRRDLYEQYF; CDR3nt: TGTGCCAGCAGCCTTAGGCGGGACCTATACGAGCAGTACTTC
j_gene: TRBJ2-1; abundance: NA; d_gene: NA; v_gene: TRBV15; CDR3aa: CATSRAPGGGRDEQFF; CDR3nt: TGTGCCACCAGCAGAGCCCCTGGGGGGGGCCGGGATGAGCAGTTCTTC
j_gene: TRBJ2-3; abundance: NA; d_gene: NA; v_gene: TRBV19; CDR3aa: CASSAPGTDTQYF; CDR3nt: TGTGCCAGTAGTGCCCCAGGCACAGATACGCAGTATTTT
j_gene: TRBJ2-5; abundance: NA; d_gene: TRBD1; v_gene: TRBV9; CDR3aa: CASSGGQGARGETQYF; CDR3nt: TGTGCCAGCAGCGGGGGACAGGGGGCAAGGGGAGAGACCCAGTACTTC
j_gene: TRBJ2-2; abundance: NA; d_gene: NA; v_gene: TRBV4-3; CDR3aa: CASSQDLGGSGGTGELFF; CDR3nt: TGCGCCAGCAGCCAAGACCTAGGGGGTTCGGGAGGCACCGGGGAGCTGTTTTTT
j_gene: TRBJ1-3; abundance: NA; d_gene: NA; v_gene: TRBV2; CDR3aa: CASSEGFPSGNTIYF; CDR3nt: TGTGCCAGCAGTGAAGGGTTCCCCTCTGGAAACACCATATATTTT
j_gene: TRBJ2-2; abundance: once; d_gene: TRBD1; v_gene: TRBV19; CDR3aa: CATQTGGRRTGELFF; CDR3nt: TGTGCCACCCAGACAGGGGGCCGGCGCACCGGGGAGCTGTTTTTT
j_gene: TRBJ1-5; abundance: NA; d_gene: TRBD1; v_gene: TRBV19; CDR3aa: CASTIRTGASNQPQHF; CDR3nt: TGTGCCAGTACCATAAGGACAGGGGCGAGCAATCAGCCCCAGCATTTT
j_gene: TRBJ2-3; abundance: NA; d_gene: TRBD2; v_gene: TRBV7-2; CDR3aa: CASSTRLASDTQYF; CDR3nt: TGTGCCAGCAGCACTCGACTAGCGTCAGATACGCAGTATTTT
j_gene: TRBJ1-1; abundance: few; d_gene: NA; v_gene: TRBV9; CDR3aa: CASSVEVGHTEAFF; CDR3nt: TGTGCCAGCAGCGTAGAAGTTGGGCACACTGAAGCTTTCTTT
j_gene: TRBJ2-3; abundance: NA; d_gene: NA; v_gene: TRBV6-6; CDR3aa: CASSYSGPPTDTQYF; CDR3nt: TGTGCCAGCAGTTACTCAGGGCCCCCCACAGATACGCAGTATTTT
j_gene: TRBJ1-1; abundance: once; d_gene: NA; v_gene: TRBV14; CDR3aa: CASSRGVNTEAFF; CDR3nt: TGTGCCAGCAGCCGCGGCGTGAACACTGAAGCTTTCTTT
j_gene: TRBJ2-1; abundance: NA; d_gene: TRBD2; v_gene: TRBV4-1; CDR3aa: CASSPTLAGGYNEQFF; CDR3nt: TGCGCCAGCAGCCCCACACTAGCGGGCGGTTACAATGAGCAGTTCTTC
j_gene: TRBJ2-7; abundance: NA; d_gene: TRBD1; v_gene: TRBV28; CDR3aa: CASTPGTGRPYEQYF; CDR3nt: TGTGCCAGCACCCCCGGGACAGGGCGTCCCTACGAGCAGTACTTC
j_gene: TRBJ1-4; abundance: NA; d_gene: NA; v_gene: TRBV4-1; CDR3aa: CASSRGGFGEKLFF; CDR3nt: TGCGCCAGCAGCCGGGGAGGGTTTGGCGAAAAACTGTTTTTT
j_gene: TRBJ1-2; abundance: NA; d_gene: NA; v_gene: TRBV6-5; CDR3aa: CASSYGLRHGYTF; CDR3nt: TGTGCCAGCAGTTACGGCCTCCGGCATGGCTACACCTTC
j_gene: TRBJ2-1; abundance: NA; d_gene: NA; v_gene: TRBV6-5; CDR3aa: CASRTSIRPWGEQFF; CDR3nt: TGTGCCAGCAGGACATCTATAAGGCCCTGGGGAGAGCAGTTCTTC
j_gene: TRBJ2-1; abundance: NA; d_gene: TRBD2; v_gene: TRBV18; CDR3aa: CASSPSGLAVSSYNEQFF; CDR3nt: TGTGCCAGCTCACCATCGGGACTAGCGGTTAGCTCCTACAATGAGCAGTTCTTC
j_gene: TRBJ1-2; abundance: NA; d_gene: NA; v_gene: TRBV18; CDR3aa: CASSPRESANYGYTF; CDR3nt: TGTGCCAGCTCACCCCGGGAGTCAGCTAACTATGGCTACACCTTC
j_gene: TRBJ2-2; abundance: NA; d_gene: NA; v_gene: TRBV18; CDR3aa: CASSPQTSNTGELFF; CDR3nt: TGTGCCAGCTCACCACAGACATCGAACACCGGGGAGCTGTTTTTT
j_gene: TRBJ1-2; abundance: NA; d_gene: NA; v_gene: TRBV25-1; CDR3aa: CASSDTTVNYGYTF; CDR3nt: TGTGCCAGCAGTGATACGACAGTAAACTATGGCTACACCTTC
j_gene: TRBJ2-5; abundance: NA; d_gene: NA; v_gene: TRBV5-4; CDR3aa: CASSLLEYQETQYF; CDR3nt: TGTGCCAGCAGCTTGCTAGAATACCAAGAGACCCAGTACTTC
j_gene: TRBJ1-1; abundance: NA; d_gene: NA; v_gene: TRBV2; CDR3aa: CASIPRRDGEAFF; CDR3nt: TGTGCCAGCATCCCCAGAAGGGACGGTGAAGCTTTCTTT
j_gene: TRBJ2-5; abundance: NA; d_gene: NA; v_gene: TRBV5-1; CDR3aa: CASSSLDWQETQYF; CDR3nt: TGCGCCAGCAGCTCGCTCGACTGGCAAGAGACCCAGTACTTC
j_gene: TRBJ2-4; abundance: NA; d_gene: NA; v_gene: TRBV28; CDR3aa: CASSLFRVTNIQYF; CDR3nt: TGTGCCAGCAGTTTATTCCGGGTGACCAACATTCAGTACTTC
j_gene: TRBJ1-1; abundance: NA; d_gene: NA; v_gene: TRBV19; CDR3aa: CASSTAANTEAFF; CDR3nt: TGTGCCAGTAGTACGGCAGCTAACACTGAAGCTTTCTTT